The next 3 T cell receptor beta chains were all read from a single sample in a study of blood T cell repertoires in COVID-19 (dated by TCRdb to 2018 to 2021). Libraries were built with the immunoSEQ multiplex PCR assay. TCRdb took this table from immuneACCESS and kept in-frame rearrangements with V and J called. Such tables lack part of the clones; where checked against another copy, unresolved V genes explain under half of the gap, and the rest is unexplained. This sample holds about 210,000 clones; about nine tenths were observed only once. Around 7% of the sample rests with the top ten. The sequenced sample was PBMCs or T cells enriched from blood (not recorded which). Receptor source: a man aged 25 to 40 in a cohort exposed to, infected with or recovered from COVID-19 (not recorded which).

This chain links TRBV2 with TRBJ2-7, with a weak D call TRBD2 (5 bases). CDR1 SNHLY and CDR2 FYNNEI come from the germline V gene. V was clipped by 7 bases and J by 7 bases, with 14 bases between them. The CDR3 totals 12 residues. DNA for the CDR3: TGTGCCAGCAAACGGTATGGGAGAGAGCAGTACTTC. Translating gives CASKRYGREQYF.

This clone was observed a handful of times. The chain has TRBV7-9 and TRBJ1-4, with 8 bases identical to TRBD1. The CDR3 loop spans 15 amino acids. V gave up 5 bases and J gave up 4 bases; unmatched junction bases: 6. CDR1 and CDR2 (germline): SEHNR, FQNEAQ (reference sequence). CDR3 sequence reads: CASSTGQGFNEKLFF. As DNA, the CDR3 is TGTGCCAGCAGCACAGGACAGGGCTTTAATGAAAAACTGTTTTTT.

The V gene is TRBV27, the J gene TRBJ1-5; perhaps TRBD1 as D (6 bases). CDR3 length equals 15 residues. Trimming took 3 bases from V and 3 from J, leaving 12 bases between them. Per germline, CDR1 MNHEY and CDR2 SMNVEV (reference sequence). The CDR3 coding sequence is TGTGCCAGCAGTTTTCTGGGGGCTGACAATCAGCCCCAGCATTTT. Its translation is CASSFLGADNQPQHF.